Detailed here is one T cell receptor beta chain. As yet, its antigen is unknown. The record originates from a study of T cell responses to AZD1222 COVID-19 vaccine. Findings and caveats of the study: Unmutated regions of variants are reportedly targeted by nearly half of spike-specific TCRs. Seropositive AZD1222 recipients at baseline numbered only five to seven.

Repertoires were generated with immunoSEQ multiplex PCR, while TCRdb's copy carries only in-frame clones and drops some. The data show about 270,000 clones, about 94% seen once. Germline V CDR1 and CDR2: MNHEY, SMNVEV (reference sequence). With 4 bases clipped from V and 1 base from J, the junction kept 7 bases outside the gene matches. CDR3 size: 16 residues. Sequencing used peripheral blood, obtained 28 days after the second AZD1222 dose. The J gene is TRBJ2-1, the V gene TRBV27, with 7 bases that match TRBD2. This TCR came from an adult who received the AZD1222 COVID-19 vaccine. The CDR3 here is CASSWLTGGSYNEQFF. CDR3 nucleotide sequence: TGTGCCAGCAGTTGGCTGACGGGGGGTTCCTACAATGAGCAGTTCTTC.